This TCR beta chain was retrieved from a study of T-cell reconstitution after alpha-beta-depleted transplantation in children. This clonotype showed up many times. What it binds is unknown. Broader study findings: After one year, T-cell counts and TCRbeta diversity mostly came from new T cells. The origin of high day-60 TCRbeta diversity in some patients lay in surviving recipient T cells and thymic progenitors. Reportedly, roughly two months post-transplant, alpha-beta T cells arose from several hundred expanded graft clones.

The authors prepared the TCRbeta library with unique molecular identifiers. TCRdb fed the PCR reads into MiXCR, producing one record per CDR3 protein. Seen here are about 90,000 distinct CDR3 sequences, about a sixth observed once, and the top ten hold around 20%. The ends were cut back, 0 bases at V and 3 bases at J, with 15 bases in the middle. The CDR3 extends over 16 amino acids. Per the germline V gene, CDR1 is SGDLS and CDR2 is YYNGEE. The receptor's source is a male patient between 2 and 10 years old who had a stem cell transplant for acute lymphoblastic leukemia, so the T cells may come from the graft donor. This chain uses TRBV9 with TRBJ1-2; no firm D call. Source: PBMCs, mostly from graft donor cells, taken 180 days after TCRalphabeta/CD19-depleted stem cell transplant. The CDR3 coding sequence is TGTGCCAGCAGCGTAGCTCAACGGCCGGCCTACTATGGCTACACCTTC. As protein: CASSVAQRPAYYGYTF.